This TCR beta chain was recovered during a study of cytomegalovirus exposure and HLA in healthy donors. Trimming removed 6 bases from V and 3 bases from J; junction bases left unmatched: 12. The CDR3 loop spans 16 amino acids. CDR1 is MNHEY, CDR2 SMNVEV, per germline (reference sequence). Generated by immunoSEQ multiplex PCR, the TCRdb table keeps only in-frame clones and is missing some. The data hold approximately 150,000 clones, with about 87% observed a single time. The sample was PBMCs. The TCR sequence derives from a woman aged 25-40 years in good health and CMV-seronegative. The rearrangement joins TRBV27 to TRBJ2-7; 9 nucleotides line up with TRBD2. CDR3 residues: CASRGVRGGLFYEQYF. CDR3 DNA: TGTGCCAGCAGGGGGGTGCGGGGGGGCCTGTTCTACGAGCAGTACTTC.